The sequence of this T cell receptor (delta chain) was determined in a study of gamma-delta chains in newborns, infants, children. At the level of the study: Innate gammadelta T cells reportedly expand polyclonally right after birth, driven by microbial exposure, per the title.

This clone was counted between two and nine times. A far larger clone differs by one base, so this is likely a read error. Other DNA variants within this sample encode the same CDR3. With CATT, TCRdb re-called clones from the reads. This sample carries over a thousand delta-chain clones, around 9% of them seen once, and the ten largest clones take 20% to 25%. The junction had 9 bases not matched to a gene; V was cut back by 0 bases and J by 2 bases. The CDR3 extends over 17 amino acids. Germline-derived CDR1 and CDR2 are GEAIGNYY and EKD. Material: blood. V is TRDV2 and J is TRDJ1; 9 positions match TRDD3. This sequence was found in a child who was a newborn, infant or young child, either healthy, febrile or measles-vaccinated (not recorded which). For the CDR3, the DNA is TGTGCCTGTGACACCGTTGCTGGGGGATCCCATACCGATAAACTCATCTTT. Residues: CACDTVAGGSHTDKLIF.